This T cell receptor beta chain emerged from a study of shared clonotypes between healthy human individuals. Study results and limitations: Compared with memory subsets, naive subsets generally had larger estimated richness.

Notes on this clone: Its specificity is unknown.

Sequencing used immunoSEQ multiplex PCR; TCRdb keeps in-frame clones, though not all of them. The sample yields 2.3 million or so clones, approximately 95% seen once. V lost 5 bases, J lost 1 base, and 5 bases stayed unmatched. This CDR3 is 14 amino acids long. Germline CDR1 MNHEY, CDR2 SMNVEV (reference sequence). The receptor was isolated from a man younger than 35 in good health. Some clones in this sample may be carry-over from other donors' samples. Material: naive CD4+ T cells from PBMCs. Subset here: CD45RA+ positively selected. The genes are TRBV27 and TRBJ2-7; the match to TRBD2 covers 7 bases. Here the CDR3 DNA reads TGTGCCAGCAGTCGGGGGGAATTTTCCTACGAGCAGTACTTC. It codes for CASSRGEFSYEQYF.